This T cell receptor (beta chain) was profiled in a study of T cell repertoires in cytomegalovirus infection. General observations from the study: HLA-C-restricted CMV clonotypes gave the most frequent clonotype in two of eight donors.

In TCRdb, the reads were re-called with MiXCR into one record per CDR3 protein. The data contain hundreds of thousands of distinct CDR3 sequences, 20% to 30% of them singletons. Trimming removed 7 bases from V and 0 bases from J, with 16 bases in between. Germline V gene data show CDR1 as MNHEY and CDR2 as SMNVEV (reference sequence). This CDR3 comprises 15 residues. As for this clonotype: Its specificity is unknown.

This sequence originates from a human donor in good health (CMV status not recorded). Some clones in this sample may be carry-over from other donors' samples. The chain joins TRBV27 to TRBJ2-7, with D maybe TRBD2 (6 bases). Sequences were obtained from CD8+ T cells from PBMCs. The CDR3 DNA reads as TGTGCCAGCACGACGCTCGGGGGTAGCTCCTACGAGCAGTACTTC. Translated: CASTTLGGSSYEQYF.